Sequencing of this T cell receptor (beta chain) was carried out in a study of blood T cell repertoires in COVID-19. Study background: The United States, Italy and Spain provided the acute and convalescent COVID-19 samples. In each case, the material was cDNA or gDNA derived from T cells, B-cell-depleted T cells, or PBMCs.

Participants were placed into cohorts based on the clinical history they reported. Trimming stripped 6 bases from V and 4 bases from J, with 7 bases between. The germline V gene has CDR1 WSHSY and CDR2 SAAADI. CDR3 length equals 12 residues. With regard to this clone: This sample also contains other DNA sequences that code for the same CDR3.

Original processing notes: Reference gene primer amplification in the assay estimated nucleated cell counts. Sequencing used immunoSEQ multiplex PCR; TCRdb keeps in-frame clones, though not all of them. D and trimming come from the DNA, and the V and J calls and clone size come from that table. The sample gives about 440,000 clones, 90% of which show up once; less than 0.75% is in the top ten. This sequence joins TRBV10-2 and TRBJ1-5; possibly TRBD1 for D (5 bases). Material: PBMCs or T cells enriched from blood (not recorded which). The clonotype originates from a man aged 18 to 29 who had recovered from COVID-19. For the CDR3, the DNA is TGCGCCAGCAGCAGGGTGAATCAGCCCCAGCATTTT. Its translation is CASSRVNQPQHF.